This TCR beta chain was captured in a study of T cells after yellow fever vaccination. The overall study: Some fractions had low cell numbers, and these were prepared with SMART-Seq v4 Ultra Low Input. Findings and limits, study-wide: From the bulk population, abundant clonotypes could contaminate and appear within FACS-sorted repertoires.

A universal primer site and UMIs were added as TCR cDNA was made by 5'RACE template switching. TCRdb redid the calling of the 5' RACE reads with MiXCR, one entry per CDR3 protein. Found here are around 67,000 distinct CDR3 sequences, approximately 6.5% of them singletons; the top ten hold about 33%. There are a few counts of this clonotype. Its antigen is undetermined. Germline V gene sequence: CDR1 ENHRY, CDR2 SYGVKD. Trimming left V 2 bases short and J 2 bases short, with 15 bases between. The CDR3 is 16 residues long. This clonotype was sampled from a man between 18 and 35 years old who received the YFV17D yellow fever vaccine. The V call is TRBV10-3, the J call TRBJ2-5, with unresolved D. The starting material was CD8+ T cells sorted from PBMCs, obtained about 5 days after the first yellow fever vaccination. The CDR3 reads CAISEPPPGQQETQYF. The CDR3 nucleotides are TGTGCCATCAGTGAGCCTCCCCCCGGGCAGCAAGAGACCCAGTACTTC.